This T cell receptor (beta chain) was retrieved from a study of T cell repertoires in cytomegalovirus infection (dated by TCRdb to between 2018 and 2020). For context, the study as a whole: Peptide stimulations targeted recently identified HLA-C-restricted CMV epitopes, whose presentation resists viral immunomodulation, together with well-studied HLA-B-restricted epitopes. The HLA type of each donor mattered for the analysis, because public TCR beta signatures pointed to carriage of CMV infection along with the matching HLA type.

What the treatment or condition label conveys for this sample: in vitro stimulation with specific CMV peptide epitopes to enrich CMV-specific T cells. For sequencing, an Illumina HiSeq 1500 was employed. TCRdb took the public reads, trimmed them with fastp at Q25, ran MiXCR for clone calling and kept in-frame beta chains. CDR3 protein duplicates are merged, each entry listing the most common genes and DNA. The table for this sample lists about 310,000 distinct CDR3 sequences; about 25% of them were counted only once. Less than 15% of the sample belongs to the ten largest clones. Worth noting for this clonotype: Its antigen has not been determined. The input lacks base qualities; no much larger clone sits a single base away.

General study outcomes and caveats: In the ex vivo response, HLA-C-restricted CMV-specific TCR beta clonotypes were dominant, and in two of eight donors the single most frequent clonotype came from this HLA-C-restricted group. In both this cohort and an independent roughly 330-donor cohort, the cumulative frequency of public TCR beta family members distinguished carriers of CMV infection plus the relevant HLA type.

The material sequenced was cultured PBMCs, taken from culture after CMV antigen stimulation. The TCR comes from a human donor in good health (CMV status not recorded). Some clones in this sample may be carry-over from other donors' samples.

The DNA sequence is as follows: TGCGCCAGCAGTCAATCGAGTCCCGAGGGTACCGGGGAGCTGTTTTTT. It specifies CASSQSSPEGTGELFF. The chain is assembled from TRBV23-1 and TRBJ2-2; the best D guess is TRBD2, with 5 bases matching. TRBV23-1 belongs to the ORF category, with a function that is uncertain. The CDR3 contains 16 residues, cysteine and phenylalanine counted. Just the 48-base CDR3 DNA is kept, in frame starting at base 1. V drops 0 bases and J drops 5 bases, leaving 13 bases in between.